The 14 T cell receptor beta chains given below trace back to one sample, sequenced in a study of CD4 T cells in relation to SARS-CoV-2 and coronaviruses. Unexposed donor CD4+ T cells date from about 2011-2019, before the COVID-19 pandemic. Isolation of CD4+ T cells took place after around 11 days in culture. This table comes from immunoSEQ multiplex PCR, and its TCRdb copy is limited to in-frame clones, with some not included. Seen here are about 30,000 clones, 72% observed once, and the top ten hold about 12%. For these receptors, no antigen is known. Sequencing was done on a sample of CD4+ T cells from PBMCs, cultured in vitro. These receptor sequences come from a human donor in good health.

J is TRBJ1-6 and V is TRBV27; 7 nucleotides match TRBD1. CDR3 length: 15 amino acids. Germline assignment: CDR1 MNHEY and CDR2 SMNVEV (reference sequence). Unmatched junction bases numbered 9, after V lost 4 bases and J lost 9 bases. This chain's CDR3 is CASSSSFQGGSPLHF. The CDR3 DNA is TGTGCCAGCAGTTCCAGTTTCCAGGGGGGTTCACCCCTCCACTTT.

The chain employs TRBV4-2 and TRBJ2-3, with 16 bases fitting TRBD2. CDR3 length equals 18 residues. The junction had 5 bases not matched to a gene; V was cut back by 4 bases and J by 1 base. Germline V gene data show CDR1 as LGHNA and CDR2 as YNFKEQ. This CDR3 reads CASSRGLAGGPGTDTQYF. CDR3 in DNA: TGTGCCAGCAGCCGGGGACTAGCGGGAGGGCCGGGCACAGATACGCAGTATTTT.

The chain employs TRBV7-2 and TRBJ2-1; the match to TRBD2 covers 8 bases. There are 15 residues in the CDR3. Trimming removed 1 base from V and 5 bases from J; junction bases left unmatched: 4. Germline V gene data show CDR1 as SGHTA and CDR2 as FQGNSA. Written as DNA, the CDR3 is TGTGCCAGCAGCTTAGATCCGGGGGGGCACAATGAGCAGTTCTTC. Residues: CASSLDPGGHNEQFF.

This rearrangement joins TRBV2 to TRBJ1-5; no definite D call. The length of the CDR3 is 13 residues. Germline CDR1 reads SNHLY; CDR2 reads FYNNEI. V shed 4 bases and J shed 1 base, with 5 bases lying between them. This CDR3 is CASSAGSNQPQHF. As DNA, the CDR3 is TGTGCCAGCAGTGCTGGGAGCAATCAGCCCCAGCATTTT.

The V gene is TRBV7-2, the J gene TRBJ1-2; D is uncertain. CDR1 SGHTA and CDR2 FQGNSA come from the germline V gene. The V and J ends lost 1 base and 6 bases respectively, with 15 bases between them. CDR3 length: 15 amino acids. The CDR3 coding sequence is TGTGCCAGCAGCTTAGATCTGGTGCAATCCCATGGCTACACCTTC. Translating gives CASSLDLVQSHGYTF.

This chain links TRBV5-1 with TRBJ2-5, with 10 bases fitting TRBD2. The germline V gene has CDR1 SGHRS and CDR2 YFSETQ. The CDR3 has 16 residues. J was trimmed by 5 bases and V by 2 bases; bases with no gene match: 9. CDR3 region: CASSFFQRGGRETQYF. In DNA form, the CDR3 reads TGCGCCAGCAGCTTTTTCCAGCGGGGGGGCCGGGAGACCCAGTACTTC.

The V gene is TRBV9, the J gene TRBJ2-3; 8 bases fit TRBD2. Per germline, CDR1 SGDLS and CDR2 YYNGEE. The CDR3 has 16 amino acids. J gave up 4 bases and V 0 bases, and 7 bases lay outside the gene matches. The CDR3 region is CASSVGVAGTADTQYF. Written as DNA, the CDR3 is TGTGCCAGCAGCGTAGGAGTAGCGGGGACGGCAGATACGCAGTATTTT.

The V gene is TRBV7-8, the J gene TRBJ2-7; D is unclear. Germline V gives CDR1 SGHVS, CDR2 FQNEAQ. This CDR3 has 14 residues. Trimming removed 6 bases from V and 6 bases from J, with 18 bases in between. The CDR3 DNA sequence: TGTGCCAGCAGAAAAAGGTGGGAAGGTGGCGAGCAGTACTTC. It codes for CASRKRWEGGEQYF.

The gene calls are TRBV5-5 and TRBJ2-2; no reliable D call. The CDR3 is 16 residues long. V lost 2 bases and J 4 bases, leaving 15 bases between the germline ends. Germline CDR1 reads SGHKS; CDR2 reads YYEKEE (reference sequence). The CDR3 is CASSLIPFKSTGELFF. CDR3 nucleotides: TGTGCCAGCAGCTTAATCCCCTTCAAATCCACCGGGGAGCTGTTTTTT.

This clone was seen only once. The rearrangement links TRBV12-3 or TRBV12-4 to TRBJ2-7; no firm D call. The V and J ends lost 3 bases and 1 base respectively, with 4 bases between them. The CDR3 length is 12 residues. Here the CDR3 reads CASSLLSYEQYF. In DNA form, the CDR3 reads TGTGCCAGCAGTTTGTTGTCCTACGAGCAGTACTTC.

This chain connects TRBV5-1 to TRBJ2-5; TRBD2 is a possible D gene (6 bases). In germline, CDR1 is SGHRS, CDR2 YFSETQ. V was shortened by 0 bases and J by 5 bases, with 8 bases between the two germline ends. The CDR3 spans 13 residues. The CDR3 DNA reads as TGCGCCAGCAGCTTGGAGGCGGGGGAGACCCAGTACTTC. The encoded protein is CASSLEAGETQYF. The whole variable domain, remainder taken from reference TRBV5-1 and TRBJ2-5, is KAGVTQTPRYLIKTRGQQVTLSCSPISGHRSVSWYQQTPGQGLQFLFEYFSETQRNKGNFPGRFSGRQFSNSRSEMNVSTLELGDSALYLCASSLEAGETQYFGPGTRLLVL.

This chain joins TRBV30 and TRBJ1-2; 9 nucleotides align to TRBD1. The CDR3 runs 13 residues. Trimming took 3 bases from V and 6 from J; bases not matched to a gene: 5. Germline CDR1 reads GTSNPN; CDR2 reads SVGIG (reference sequence). The CDR3, as DNA: TGTGCCTGGAGCGACACAGGGGGCAATGGCTACACCTTC. Translating gives CAWSDTGGNGYTF.

J is TRBJ2-7 and V is TRBV18; D possibly matches TRBD1 or TRBD2 (5 bases each). This CDR3 has 15 residues. V shed 5 bases and J shed 2 bases, with 16 bases lying between them. Germline V gene data show CDR1 as KGHSH and CDR2 as LQKENI. This CDR3 reads CASSASGTETYEQYF. As DNA, the CDR3 is TGTGCCAGCTCAGCTTCCGGGACGGAGACCTACGAGCAGTACTTC. Full variable domain (rest looked up from reference TRBV18 and TRBJ2-7): NAGVMQNPRHLVRRRGQEARLRCSPMKGHSHVYWYRQLPEEGLKFMVYLQKENIIDESGMPKERFSAEFPKEGPSILRIQQVVRGDSAAYFCASSASGTETYEQYFGPGTRLTVT.

This clone has more than one count but fewer than ten. The chain employs TRBV5-6 and TRBJ2-2; D not resolved. This CDR3 has 14 residues. Germline V gene sequence: CDR1 SGHDT, CDR2 YYEEEE. Trimming left V 3 bases short and J 3 bases short, with 9 bases between. The CDR3 loop is CASSWAVDTGELFF. The DNA for the CDR3 is TGTGCCAGCAGCTGGGCTGTGGACACCGGGGAGCTGTTTTTT.